This is a list of T cell receptor beta chains from one sample in a study of blood T cell repertoires in COVID-19. Clones were sequenced by immunoSEQ multiplex PCR, and TCRdb holds only the in-frame ones, with some missing. This sample has just under 150,000 clones, with roughly 81% found just once. Sequencing was carried out using peripheral blood. The origin of the receptors is a human donor with acute or convalescent COVID-19. The donor label of this sample is uncertain. Each CDR3 is given with its conserved first and last residue. Each record gives: clone size, V gene, J gene, D gene, CDR3 DNA, CDR3 protein. The D gene is left open where the match is weak. Clone size is shown for a subset of rows, as once, few, many or a class of expanded clone.

abundance: NA; v_gene: TRBV2; j_gene: TRBJ2-3; d_gene: TRBD2; CDR3nt: TGTGCCAGCAGTGAACAGGCTAGCGGGGGGGCCATCACAGATACGCAGTATTTT; CDR3aa: CASSEQASGGAITDTQYF
abundance: few; v_gene: TRBV15; j_gene: TRBJ2-2; d_gene: NA; CDR3nt: TGTGCCACCAGCAGAGTATCAGGGGTAGGCGGGGAGCTGTTTTTT; CDR3aa: CATSRVSGVGGELFF
abundance: NA; v_gene: TRBV30; j_gene: TRBJ1-5; d_gene: NA; CDR3nt: TGTGCTTTGGGGCAGGGGACAATTCAGCCCCAGCATTTT; CDR3aa: CALGQGTIQPQHF
abundance: NA; v_gene: TRBV24-1; j_gene: TRBJ2-2; d_gene: TRBD2; CDR3nt: TGTGCCACCAGTGACCCAGGACTAGCCGGGGAGCTGTTTTTT; CDR3aa: CATSDPGLAGELFF
abundance: NA; v_gene: TRBV6-2/TRBV6-3; j_gene: TRBJ1-2; d_gene: NA; CDR3nt: TGTGCCAGCAGTTACTCACCGGGATCTTATGGCTACACCTTC; CDR3aa: CASSYSPGSYGYTF
abundance: few; v_gene: TRBV6-5; j_gene: TRBJ2-1; d_gene: NA; CDR3nt: TGTGCCAGCGCCGAAACCCTAGGCTCCTACAATGAGCAGTTCTTC; CDR3aa: CASAETLGSYNEQFF
abundance: NA; v_gene: TRBV7-9; j_gene: TRBJ2-1; d_gene: NA; CDR3nt: TGTGCCAGCAGCTTAAGCGGGGAGCAGTTCTTC; CDR3aa: CASSLSGEQFF
abundance: NA; v_gene: TRBV3-1/TRBV3-2; j_gene: TRBJ1-3; d_gene: NA; CDR3nt: TGTGCCAGCAGCCAAGTAACAGAATCTGGAAACACCATATATTTT; CDR3aa: CASSQVTESGNTIYF
abundance: NA; v_gene: TRBV4-3; j_gene: TRBJ2-3; d_gene: NA; CDR3nt: TGCGCCAGCAGCCGATCGGTGAGCAGAGGTAGCACAGATACGCAGTATTTT; CDR3aa: CASSRSVSRGSTDTQYF
abundance: NA; v_gene: TRBV6-6; j_gene: TRBJ1-3; d_gene: NA; CDR3nt: TGTGCCAGCAAAGGCGAGGGGAGGAAGGACACCATATATTTT; CDR3aa: CASKGEGRKDTIYF
abundance: NA; v_gene: TRBV30; j_gene: TRBJ2-1; d_gene: TRBD2; CDR3nt: TGTGCCTATTTTGCCGGACTAGACACCTACAATGAGCAGTTCTTC; CDR3aa: CAYFAGLDTYNEQFF
abundance: NA; v_gene: TRBV27; j_gene: TRBJ1-6; d_gene: NA; CDR3nt: TGTGCCAGCAGCGCGAGGTGGGAGAATTCACCCCTCCACTTT; CDR3aa: CASSARWENSPLHF
abundance: NA; v_gene: TRBV28; j_gene: TRBJ2-7; d_gene: NA; CDR3nt: TGTGCCAGCAGTCCAGGTGGGGGCCTCTCCCACGAGCAGTACTTC; CDR3aa: CASSPGGGLSHEQYF
abundance: NA; v_gene: TRBV27; j_gene: TRBJ1-6; d_gene: TRBD1; CDR3nt: TGTGCCAGCAGTCTAGACAGGGTCTATTCACCCCTCCACTTT; CDR3aa: CASSLDRVYSPLHF
abundance: NA; v_gene: TRBV2; j_gene: TRBJ1-1; d_gene: TRBD1; CDR3nt: TGTGCCACCCAAACAGGGGGCCGAAATGAAGCTTTCTTT; CDR3aa: CATQTGGRNEAFF
abundance: once; v_gene: TRBV19; j_gene: TRBJ2-7; d_gene: TRBD1; CDR3nt: TGTGCCAGTAGTATGTCCTGGGACAGCTCCTACGAGCAGTACTTC; CDR3aa: CASSMSWDSSYEQYF
abundance: NA; v_gene: TRBV18; j_gene: TRBJ2-3; d_gene: TRBD2; CDR3nt: TGTGCCAGCTCACCACCCGCTATAGCGGGAGAGGGGGATACGCAGTATTTT; CDR3aa: CASSPPAIAGEGDTQYF
abundance: NA; v_gene: TRBV7-2; j_gene: TRBJ1-2; d_gene: TRBD1; CDR3nt: TGTGCCAGCAGCTTAGCGGGGACAGTAAGGGGCTACACCTTC; CDR3aa: CASSLAGTVRGYTF
abundance: few; v_gene: TRBV6-5; j_gene: TRBJ1-5; d_gene: TRBD1; CDR3nt: TGTGCCAGCAGGGCAGGGGGGCATGGCATTCAGCCCCAGCATTTT; CDR3aa: CASRAGGHGIQPQHF
abundance: NA; v_gene: TRBV2; j_gene: TRBJ1-5; d_gene: TRBD1; CDR3nt: TGTGCCAGCAGGGGACAGCCGATGAATCAGCCCCAGCATTTT; CDR3aa: CASRGQPMNQPQHF
abundance: NA; v_gene: TRBV4-3; j_gene: TRBJ2-1; d_gene: NA; CDR3nt: TGCGCCAGCAGCCAAGAGTGGGGGGACCTCCGGGATGAGCAGTTCTTC; CDR3aa: CASSQEWGDLRDEQFF
abundance: NA; v_gene: TRBV11-2; j_gene: TRBJ2-5; d_gene: TRBD2; CDR3nt: TGTGCCAGCAGCCCACGGGAGGGGCAAGAGACCCAGTACTTC; CDR3aa: CASSPREGQETQYF
abundance: NA; v_gene: TRBV24-1; j_gene: TRBJ2-1; d_gene: TRBD1; CDR3nt: TGTGCCACCAGTGATTTGCGCGGACAGGGGCACAATGAGCAGTTCTTC; CDR3aa: CATSDLRGQGHNEQFF
abundance: NA; v_gene: TRBV6-5; j_gene: TRBJ1-4; d_gene: NA; CDR3nt: TGTGCCAGCCAGCGTGAAAAACTGTTTTTT; CDR3aa: CASQREKLFF
abundance: NA; v_gene: TRBV5-1; j_gene: TRBJ1-1; d_gene: TRBD1; CDR3nt: TGCGCCAGCAGCCCGGGACAGGGGCACACTGAAGCTTTCTTT; CDR3aa: CASSPGQGHTEAFF
abundance: few; v_gene: TRBV18; j_gene: TRBJ1-2; d_gene: NA; CDR3nt: TGTGCCAGCTCACCCGGGGTTAACTATGGCTACACCTTC; CDR3aa: CASSPGVNYGYTF
abundance: NA; v_gene: TRBV7-2; j_gene: TRBJ2-3; d_gene: TRBD2; CDR3nt: TGTGCTGGGGCTAGCGGGAACACAGATACGCAGTATTTT; CDR3aa: CAGASGNTDTQYF